This section outlines one T cell receptor beta chain sequence together with its context. What it binds is not known. A clone one base away is much larger, so this may be a read error. This CDR3 region has 15 residues. Patients counted as stable if ophthalmopathy did not develop within 18 months. The study excluded patients with uncontrolled infection, other autoimmune disease, pregnancy or lactation. Authors of the study amplified TCR beta CDR3 regions from RNA transcripts. The HTBI primer set drove a first-round RT-PCR of the TCR CDR3. TCRdb re-analysed the multiplex PCR reads in MiXCR, keeping a single row per CDR3 protein. The sample shows approximately 590,000 distinct CDR3 sequences, around 16% of them seen only once. This sample was taken from a study of T cells in Graves' hyperthyroidism and ophthalmopathy. Whole-study findings and limits: Among clonotypes expanded in thyroid above 0.001, most were also found in blood. Progression to ophthalmopathy was predicted a median of 6.5 months early.

Sequencing was carried out using blood. V and J are TRBV12-3 or TRBV12-4 and TRBJ2-1; no clear D gene. The TCR was taken from a young woman with Graves' hyperthyroidism. The CDR3 DNA follows: TGTGCCAGCAGTTTAGCGCTGGGGTCCTACAATGAGCAGTCCTTC. Amino acid sequence: CASSLALGSYNEQSF.